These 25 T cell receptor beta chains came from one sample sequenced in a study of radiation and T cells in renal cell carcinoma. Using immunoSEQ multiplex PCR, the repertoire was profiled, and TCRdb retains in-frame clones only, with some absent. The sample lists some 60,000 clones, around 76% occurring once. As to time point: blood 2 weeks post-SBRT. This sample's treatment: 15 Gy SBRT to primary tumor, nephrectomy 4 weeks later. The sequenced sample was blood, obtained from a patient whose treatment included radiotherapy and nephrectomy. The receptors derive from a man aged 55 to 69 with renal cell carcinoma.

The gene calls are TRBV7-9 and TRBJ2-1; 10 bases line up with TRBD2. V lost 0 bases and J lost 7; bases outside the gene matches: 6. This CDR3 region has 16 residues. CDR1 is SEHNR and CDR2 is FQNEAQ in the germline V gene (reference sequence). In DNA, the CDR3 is TGTGCCAGCAGCTTAGCGATGGGACTAGCGCTAAATGAGCAGTTCTTC. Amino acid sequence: CASSLAMGLALNEQFF. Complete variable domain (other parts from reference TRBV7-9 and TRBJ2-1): DTGVSQNPRHKITKRGQNVTFRCDPISEHNRLYWYRQTLGQGPEFLTYFQNEAQLEKSRLLSDRFSAERPKGSFSTLEIQRTEQGDSAMYLCASSLAMGLALNEQFFGPGTRLTVL.

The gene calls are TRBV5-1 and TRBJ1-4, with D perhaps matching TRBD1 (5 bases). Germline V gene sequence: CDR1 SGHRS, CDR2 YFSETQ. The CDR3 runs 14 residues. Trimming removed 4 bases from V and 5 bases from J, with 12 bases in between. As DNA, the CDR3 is TGCGCCAGCAGCAGAGGGGCGACCAATGAAAAACTGTTTTTT. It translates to CASSRGATNEKLFF.

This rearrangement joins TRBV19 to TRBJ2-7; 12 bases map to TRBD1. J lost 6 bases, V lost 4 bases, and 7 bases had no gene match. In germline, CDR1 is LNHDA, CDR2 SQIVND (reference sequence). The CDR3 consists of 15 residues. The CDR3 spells CASSTRDRGLVEQYF. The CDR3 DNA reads TGTGCCAGTAGTACCCGGGACAGGGGGCTAGTCGAGCAGTACTTC.

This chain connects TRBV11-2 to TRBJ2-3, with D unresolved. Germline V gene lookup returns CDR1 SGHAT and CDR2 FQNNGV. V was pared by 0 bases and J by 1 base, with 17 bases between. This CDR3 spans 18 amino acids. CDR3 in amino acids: CASSLDISLVGGTDTQYF. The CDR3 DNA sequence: TGTGCCAGCAGCTTAGATATTTCCCTCGTAGGCGGCACAGATACGCAGTATTTT.

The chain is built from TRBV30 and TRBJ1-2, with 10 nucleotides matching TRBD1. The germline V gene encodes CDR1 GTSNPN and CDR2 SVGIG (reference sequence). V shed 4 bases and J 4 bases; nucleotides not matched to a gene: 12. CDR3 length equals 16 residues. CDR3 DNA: TGTGCCTGGAACGCCGAGACAGGGGGCCTGGGCTATGGCTACACCTTC. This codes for CAWNAETGGLGYGYTF.

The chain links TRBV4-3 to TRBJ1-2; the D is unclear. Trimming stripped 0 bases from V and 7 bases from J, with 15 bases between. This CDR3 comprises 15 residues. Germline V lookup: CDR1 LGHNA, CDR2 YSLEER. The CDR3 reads CASSQDRFGVVGYTF. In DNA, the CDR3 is TGCGCCAGCAGCCAAGATCGTTTCGGGGTGGTTGGCTACACCTTC.

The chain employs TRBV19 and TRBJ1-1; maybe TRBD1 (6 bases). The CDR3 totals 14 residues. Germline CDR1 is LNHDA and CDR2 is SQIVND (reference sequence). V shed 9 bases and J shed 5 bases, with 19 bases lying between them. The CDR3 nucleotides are TGTGCCAGCCTTGAGACAGGAAGGGGGACTGAAGCTTTCTTT. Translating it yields CASLETGRGTEAFF.

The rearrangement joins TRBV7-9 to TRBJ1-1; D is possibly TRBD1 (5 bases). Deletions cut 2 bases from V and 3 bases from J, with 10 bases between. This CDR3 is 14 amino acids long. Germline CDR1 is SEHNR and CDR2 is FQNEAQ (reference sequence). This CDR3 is CASSLSGTDTEAFF. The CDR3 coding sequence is TGTGCCAGCAGCTTATCAGGGACGGACACTGAAGCTTTCTTT. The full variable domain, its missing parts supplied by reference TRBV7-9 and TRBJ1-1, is DTGVSQNPRHKITKRGQNVTFRCDPISEHNRLYWYRQTLGQGPEFLTYFQNEAQLEKSRLLSDRFSAERPKGSFSTLEIQRTEQGDSAMYLCASSLSGTDTEAFFGQGTRLTVV.

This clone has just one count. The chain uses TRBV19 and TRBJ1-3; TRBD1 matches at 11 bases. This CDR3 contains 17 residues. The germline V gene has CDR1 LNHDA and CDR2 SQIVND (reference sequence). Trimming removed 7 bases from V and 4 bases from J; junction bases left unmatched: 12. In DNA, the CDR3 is TGTGCCAGTACTGGGACAGGGGGAACAGTTTACGGAAACACCATATATTTT. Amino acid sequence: CASTGTGGTVYGNTIYF.

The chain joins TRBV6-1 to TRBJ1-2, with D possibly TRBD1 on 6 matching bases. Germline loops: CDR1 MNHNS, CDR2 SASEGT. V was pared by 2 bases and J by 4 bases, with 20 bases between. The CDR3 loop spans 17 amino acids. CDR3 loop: CASSESALGEGGYGYTF. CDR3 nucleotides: TGTGCCAGCAGTGAATCCGCTTTGGGAGAGGGGGGCTATGGCTACACCTTC.

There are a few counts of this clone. The CDR3 spells CASSLGTGELFF. CDR3 coding DNA: TGTGCCAGCAGCTTAGGCACCGGGGAGCTGTTTTTT. The rearrangement uses TRBV7-9 and TRBJ2-2; D is undetermined. This CDR3 has 12 residues. Germline values: CDR1 SEHNR, CDR2 FQNEAQ (reference sequence). V was trimmed by 1 base and J by 4 bases, leaving 1 base between them.

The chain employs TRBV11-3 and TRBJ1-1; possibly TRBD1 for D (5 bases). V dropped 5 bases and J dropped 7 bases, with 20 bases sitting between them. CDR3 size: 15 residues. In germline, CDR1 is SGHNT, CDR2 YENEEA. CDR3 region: CASSPQGRGVSEAFF. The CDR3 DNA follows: TGTGCCAGCAGCCCCCAGGGACGGGGGGTCAGTGAAGCTTTCTTT.

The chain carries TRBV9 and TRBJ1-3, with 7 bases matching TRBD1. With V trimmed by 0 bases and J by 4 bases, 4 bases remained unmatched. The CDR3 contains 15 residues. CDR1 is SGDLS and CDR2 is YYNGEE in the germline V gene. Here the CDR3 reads CASSVEGTVGNTIYF. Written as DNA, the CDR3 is TGTGCCAGCAGCGTAGAAGGGACAGTGGGAAACACCATATATTTT. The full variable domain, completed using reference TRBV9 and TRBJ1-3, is DSGVTQTPKHLITATGQRVTLRCSPRSGDLSVYWYQQSLDQGLQFLIQYYNGEERAKGNILERFSAQQFPDLHSELNLSSLELGDSALYFCASSVEGTVGNTIYFGEGSWLTVV.

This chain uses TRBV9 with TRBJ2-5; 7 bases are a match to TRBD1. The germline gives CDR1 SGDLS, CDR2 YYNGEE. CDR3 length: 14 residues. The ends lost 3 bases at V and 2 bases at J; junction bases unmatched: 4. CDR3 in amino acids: CASSEGQPQETQYF. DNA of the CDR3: TGTGCCAGCAGCGAGGGACAGCCACAAGAGACCCAGTACTTC.

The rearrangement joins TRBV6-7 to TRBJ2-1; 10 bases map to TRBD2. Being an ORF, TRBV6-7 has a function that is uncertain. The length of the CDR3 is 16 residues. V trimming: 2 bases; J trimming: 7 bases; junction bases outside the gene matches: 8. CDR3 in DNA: TGTGCCAGCAGTTACGGGACTAGCGATTTTGGAAATGAGCAGTTCTTC. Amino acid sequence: CASSYGTSDFGNEQFF.

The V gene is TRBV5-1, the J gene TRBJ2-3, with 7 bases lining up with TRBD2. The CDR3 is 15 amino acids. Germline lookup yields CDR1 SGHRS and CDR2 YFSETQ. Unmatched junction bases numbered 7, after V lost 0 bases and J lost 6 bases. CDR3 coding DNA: TGCGCCAGCAGCTTGGCCGCGGGAGTTACGGATACGCAGTATTTT. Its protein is CASSLAAGVTDTQYF.

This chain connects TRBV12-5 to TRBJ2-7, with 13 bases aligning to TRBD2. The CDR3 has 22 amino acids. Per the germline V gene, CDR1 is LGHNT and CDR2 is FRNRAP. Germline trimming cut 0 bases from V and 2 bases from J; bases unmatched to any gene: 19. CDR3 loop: CASGLVIRDRVSGTSGTYEQYF. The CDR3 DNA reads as TGTGCTAGTGGTTTGGTAATCCGGGACAGGGTCTCCGGGACTAGCGGGACCTACGAGCAGTACTTC.

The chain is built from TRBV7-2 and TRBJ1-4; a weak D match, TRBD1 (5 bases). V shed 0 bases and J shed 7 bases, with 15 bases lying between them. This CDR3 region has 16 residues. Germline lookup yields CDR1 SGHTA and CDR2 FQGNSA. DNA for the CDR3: TGTGCCAGCAGCTTAGCGACTGGAAGGGGCACTGAAAAACTGTTTTTT. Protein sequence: CASSLATGRGTEKLFF.

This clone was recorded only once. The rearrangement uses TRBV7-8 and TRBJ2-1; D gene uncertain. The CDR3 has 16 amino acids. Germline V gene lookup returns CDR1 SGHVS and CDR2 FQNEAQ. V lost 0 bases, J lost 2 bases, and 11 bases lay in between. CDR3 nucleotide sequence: TGTGCCAGCAGCTTAGCGGGCAGACTGGCCTACAATGAGCAGTTCTTC. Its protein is CASSLAGRLAYNEQFF.

Written as DNA, the CDR3 is TGTGCCAGCAGCACTTGGGGACGGACAGATAATTCACCCCTCCACTTT. Protein: CASSTWGRTDNSPLHF. V usage is TRBV21-1 and J usage is TRBJ1-6; the table's TRBD1 call for D was not verified on the DNA. TRBV21-1 is shown as a pseudogene. This CDR3 contains 16 residues.

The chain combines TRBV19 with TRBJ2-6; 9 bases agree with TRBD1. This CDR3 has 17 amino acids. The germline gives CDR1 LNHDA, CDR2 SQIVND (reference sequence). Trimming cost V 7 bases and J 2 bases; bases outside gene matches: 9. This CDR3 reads CASTQPQGAAGANVLTF. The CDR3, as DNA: TGTGCCAGTACTCAACCACAGGGGGCCGCTGGGGCCAACGTCCTGACTTTC.

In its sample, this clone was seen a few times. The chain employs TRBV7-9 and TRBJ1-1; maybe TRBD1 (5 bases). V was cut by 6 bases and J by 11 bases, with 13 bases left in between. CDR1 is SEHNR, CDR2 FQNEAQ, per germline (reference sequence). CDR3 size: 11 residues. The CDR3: CASSRGRVAFF. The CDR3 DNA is TGTGCCAGCAGTCGGGGCAGGGTGGCTTTCTTT.

This CDR3 reads CASSPVSSGSSYEQYV. DNA for the CDR3: TGTGCCAGCAGTCCTGTATCTAGCGGGAGCTCCTACGAGCAGTACGTC. This chain joins TRBV27 and TRBJ2-7; TRBD2 agrees at 10 bases. Germline values: CDR1 MNHEY, CDR2 SMNVEV (reference sequence). The ends lost 5 bases at V and 0 bases at J; junction bases unmatched: 7. The CDR3 has 16 amino acids.

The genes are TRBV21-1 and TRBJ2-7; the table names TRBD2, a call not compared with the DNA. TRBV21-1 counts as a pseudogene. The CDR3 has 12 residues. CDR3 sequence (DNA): TGTGCCAGGACGGCGGGACGGATCGAGCAGTACGTC. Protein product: CARTAGRIEQYV.

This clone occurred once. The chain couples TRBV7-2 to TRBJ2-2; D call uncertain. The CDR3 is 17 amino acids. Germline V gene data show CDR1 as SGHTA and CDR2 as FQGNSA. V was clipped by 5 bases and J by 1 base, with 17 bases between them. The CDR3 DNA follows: TGTGCCAGCAGCCTCGTCCTACTAACCCAGAACACCGGGGAGCTGTTTTTT. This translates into CASSLVLLTQNTGELFF.